The TCR beta chain under discussion was sequenced for a study of blood T cell repertoires in COVID-19. The CDR3 consists of 17 residues. CDR1 is SGHAT and CDR2 is FQNNGV in the germline V gene. Unmatched junction bases numbered 8, after V lost 4 bases and J lost 0 bases. How the authors handled the data: How many nucleated cells were present was estimated from reference gene primer amplification. Measured with immunoSEQ multiplex PCR; TCRdb has only the in-frame clones, and not every one. V, J and clone size were drawn from that table, and D and trimming were deduced from the DNA. The table lists about 260,000 clones, about 91% of them singletons. This clone was detected only once.

V gene TRBV11-2 combines with J gene TRBJ2-1; 8 positions agree with TRBD2. The clonotype was recovered from a person aged 18 to 29 with COVID-19, enrolled during active disease. The sample comprised peripheral blood. The CDR3 coding sequence is TGTGCCAGCAGCTCTCCGGGGGGGCCCAGCTCCTACAATGAGCAGTTCTTC. This codes for CASSSPGGPSSYNEQFF.